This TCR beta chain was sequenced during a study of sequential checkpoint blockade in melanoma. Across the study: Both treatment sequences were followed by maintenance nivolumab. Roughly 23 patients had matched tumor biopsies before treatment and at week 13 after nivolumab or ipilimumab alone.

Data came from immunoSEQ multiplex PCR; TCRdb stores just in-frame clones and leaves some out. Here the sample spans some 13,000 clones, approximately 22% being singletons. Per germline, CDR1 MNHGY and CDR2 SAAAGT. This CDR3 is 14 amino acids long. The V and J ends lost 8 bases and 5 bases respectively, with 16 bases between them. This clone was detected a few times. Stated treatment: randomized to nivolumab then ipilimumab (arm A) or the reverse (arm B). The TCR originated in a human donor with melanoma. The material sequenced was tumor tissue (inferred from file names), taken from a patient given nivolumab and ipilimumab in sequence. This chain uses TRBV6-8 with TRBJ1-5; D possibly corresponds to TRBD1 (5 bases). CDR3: CASQQARGDQPQHF. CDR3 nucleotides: TGTGCCAGCCAACAGGCAAGGGGCGATCAGCCCCAGCATTTT.